Below, one T cell receptor (beta chain) is given with its context. Its antigen is unidentified. This sample was included in a study of cytomegalovirus exposure and HLA in healthy donors. Study-wide findings and caveats: A later analysis linked 15,000 to 20,000 TCR beta sequences to HLA alleles at 0.05 false discovery rate.

The PCR employed 60 Vbeta primers together with 13 Jbeta primers. Produced via immunoSEQ multiplex PCR; TCRdb's table is partial and in-frame only. This table holds 250,000 or so clones, about 93% found once. Sequencing used PBMCs. The TCR sequence derives from a girl aged 2 to 9 in good health and CMV-seronegative.

CDR3 in amino acids: CAWSGRGGNEQFF. CDR3 in DNA: TGTGCCTGGAGTGGTCGGGGAGGCAATGAGCAGTTCTTC. This rearrangement joins TRBV30 to TRBJ2-1, with D perhaps matching TRBD2 (6 bases). From germline, CDR1 is GTSNPN and CDR2 SVGIG (reference sequence). The CDR3 extends over 13 amino acids. Trimming left V 1 base short and J 6 bases short, with 10 bases between.